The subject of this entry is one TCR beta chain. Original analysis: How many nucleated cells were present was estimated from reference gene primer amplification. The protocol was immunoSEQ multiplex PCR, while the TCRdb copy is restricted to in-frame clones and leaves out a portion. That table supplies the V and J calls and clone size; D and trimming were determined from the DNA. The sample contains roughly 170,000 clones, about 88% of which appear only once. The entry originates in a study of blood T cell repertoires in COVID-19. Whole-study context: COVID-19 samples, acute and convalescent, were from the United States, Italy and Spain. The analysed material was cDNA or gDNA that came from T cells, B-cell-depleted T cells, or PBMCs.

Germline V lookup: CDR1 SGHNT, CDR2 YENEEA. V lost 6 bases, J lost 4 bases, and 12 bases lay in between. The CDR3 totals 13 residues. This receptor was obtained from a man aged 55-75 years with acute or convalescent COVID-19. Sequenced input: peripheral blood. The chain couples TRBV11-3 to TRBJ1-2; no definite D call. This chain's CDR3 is CASSPLLGYGYTF. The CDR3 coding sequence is TGTGCCAGCAGTCCACTCCTCGGCTATGGCTACACCTTC.